This T cell receptor beta chain appears in the sequencing data of a study of blood T cell repertoires in COVID-19. Study at large: T cells, B-cell-depleted T cells, or PBMCs provided the cDNA or gDNA that served as material.

In the authors' methods: Amplification from reference gene primers served as the basis for estimated nucleated cell counts. TCRdb's copy holds only in-frame clones and misses some; the assay was immunoSEQ multiplex PCR. V, J and clone size are taken as reported in that table, and D and trimming were inferred from the DNA itself. Among 130,000 to 150,000 clones listed, more than 60% were seen once. The specimen was peripheral blood. This clonotype was sampled from a woman aged 55-75 years with acute or convalescent COVID-19.

CDR3 nucleotide sequence: TGCGCCAGCAGCTCTAGCGGCTCCTACAATGAGCAGTTCTTC. Translated: CASSSSGSYNEQFF. The rearrangement joins TRBV5-1 to TRBJ2-1; 7 nucleotides line up with TRBD2. The ends lost 3 bases at V and 0 bases at J; junction bases unmatched: 0. The germline V gene has CDR1 SGHRS and CDR2 YFSETQ. CDR3 size: 14 residues.